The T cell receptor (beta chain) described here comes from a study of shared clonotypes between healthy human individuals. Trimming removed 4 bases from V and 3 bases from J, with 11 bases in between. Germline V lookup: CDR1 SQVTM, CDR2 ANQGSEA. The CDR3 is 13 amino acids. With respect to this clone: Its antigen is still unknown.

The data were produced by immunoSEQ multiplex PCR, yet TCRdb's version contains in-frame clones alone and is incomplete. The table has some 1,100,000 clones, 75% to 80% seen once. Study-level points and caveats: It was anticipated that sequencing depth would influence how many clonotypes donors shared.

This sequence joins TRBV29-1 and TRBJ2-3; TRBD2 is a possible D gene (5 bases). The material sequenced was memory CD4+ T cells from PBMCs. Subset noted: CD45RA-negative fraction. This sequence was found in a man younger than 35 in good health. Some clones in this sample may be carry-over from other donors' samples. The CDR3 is CSVALARTDTQYF. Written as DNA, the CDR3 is TGCAGCGTTGCGCTAGCAAGGACAGATACGCAGTATTTT.